The clone carrying this T cell receptor beta chain appeared many times. This CDR3 has 12 residues. Looked up from germline, CDR1 is SQVTM and CDR2 is ANQGSEA. Trimming shortened V by 4 bases and J by 3 bases, and 8 bases separated the two germline ends. Primers targeting TRAV and TRBV primed first-strand cDNA, covering alpha and beta chains. The TCRs were subjected to amplification over around 19 PCR cycles employing a constant-region primer in conjunction with a V-primer adapter. TCRdb reprocessed the reads via MiXCR and lists one record per CDR3 protein. The repertoire consists of around 99,000 distinct CDR3 sequences, with 9.4% occurring once and the leading ten covering under 1.1%. This sample was included in a study of low-dose radiotherapy and immunotherapy resistance in tumors. For the study at large: The study gave patients oral aspirin 300 mg daily for four cycles from cycle 1 day 1.

Time point noted: before trial treatment. The sequence came from a male donor with prostate cancer. The rearrangement uses TRBV29-1 and TRBJ2-3; TRBD1 might be the D (6 bases). The sample consisted of PBMCs, taken before treatment. In DNA, the CDR3 is TGCAGCGTTGGACAGGCAACAGATACGCAGTATTTT. Its protein product is CSVGQATDTQYF.